This T cell receptor (beta chain) was found in a study of OX40 agonist ivuxolimab in advanced cancers. Study details: Patients were dosed with the agonistic anti-OX40 (CD134) antibody ivuxolimab. Partial responses were achieved by three patients: one hepatocellular carcinoma, two cutaneous melanoma.

Study outcomes and limitations: Partial responders dosed at 0.1-3.0 mg/kg displayed clonal expansion ranking among the lowest. CD4+ T cells averaged fewer expanded clones than CD8+ T cells.

Remarks on this clone: Its antigen is not known.

V was pared by 2 bases and J by 1 base, with 3 bases between. Germline CDR1 reads LNHNV; CDR2 reads YYDKDF (reference sequence). This CDR3 comprises 13 residues. The table came from immunoSEQ multiplex PCR; TCRdb's copy has only in-frame clones and leaves some out. The sample includes more than 12,000 clones, roughly 80% of them seen just once. Sequencing used CD4+ or CD8+ T cells sorted from blood, obtained in a trial of the OX40 agonist ivuxolimab. This TCR derives from an adult with an advanced solid tumor such as melanoma, head and neck, liver or kidney cancer. This chain links TRBV15 with TRBJ2-1; D is unresolved. The CDR3 is CATSRRSYNEQFF. In DNA, the CDR3 is TGTGCCACCAGCAGACGGTCCTACAATGAGCAGTTCTTC.